A single T cell receptor beta chain is shown here with its context. Its antigen is undetermined. The CDR3 is 18 residues long. V was clipped by 0 bases and J by 0 bases; unmatched bases: 9. Germline V lookup: CDR1 LNHNV, CDR2 YYDKDF (reference sequence). The time point is: cycle 4 day 1 (C4D1), after 5 to 7 weeks of nivolumab. Brentuximab vedotin exposure varied, and every patient relapsed after autologous stem cell transplantation. Complete response, partial response or progressive disease were the best responses. These data belong to a study of PD-1 blockade in classical Hodgkin lymphoma. Looking at the study overall: Patients were infused with nivolumab 3 mg/kg every 2 weeks.

Sequenced by immunoSEQ multiplex PCR; TCRdb stores in-frame clones only, minus some. The data hold tens of thousands of clones, with around 90% observed a single time. Findings and limits, study-wide: Still unresolved is the cause of the repertoire differences, which may be disease activity or prior therapy. CD8+ TCR diversity did not rise significantly by C4D1, unlike CD4+.

This sequence joins TRBV15 and TRBJ2-7; 9 bases align to TRBD1. This clonotype was sampled from a human donor with classical Hodgkin lymphoma. The source was peripheral blood mononuclear cells (PBMCs), collected before the fourth cycle of nivolumab. The CDR3 loop reads CATSRDGGQGRVSYEQYF. The CDR3, as DNA: TGTGCCACCAGCAGAGATGGGGGACAGGGCAGGGTCTCCTACGAGCAGTACTTC.